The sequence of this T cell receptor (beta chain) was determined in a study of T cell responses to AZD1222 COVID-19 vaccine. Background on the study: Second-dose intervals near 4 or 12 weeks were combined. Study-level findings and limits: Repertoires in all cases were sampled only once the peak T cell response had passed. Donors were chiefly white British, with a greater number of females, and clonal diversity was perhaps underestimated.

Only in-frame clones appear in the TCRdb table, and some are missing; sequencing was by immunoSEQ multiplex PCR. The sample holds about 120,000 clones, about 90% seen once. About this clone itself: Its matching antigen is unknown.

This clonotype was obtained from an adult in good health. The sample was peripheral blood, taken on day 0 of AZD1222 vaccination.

For the CDR3, the DNA is TGTGCCAGCAGACCAGGGGGGGCCTATGGCTACACCTTC. Translation gives CASRPGGAYGYTF. The chain uses TRBV12-3 or TRBV12-4 and TRBJ1-2; the match to TRBD1 covers 7 bases. The ends lost 6 bases at V and 4 bases at J; junction bases unmatched: 5. The CDR3 is 13 residues long.